The entry below gives a single T cell receptor beta chain sequence along with its context. Per germline, CDR1 ENHRY and CDR2 SYGVKD. This CDR3 has 14 amino acids. After removal of 10 bases from V and 0 bases from J, the junction contained 8 bases not matched to a gene. Sequencing was performed with immunoSEQ multiplex PCR; in TCRdb, only in-frame clones are kept and a portion is missing. The top ten hold 10% of the sample, which has 25,000 to 30,000 clones, over 80% seen once. The data belong to a study of blood T cell dynamics during melanoma immunotherapy. Study context: Patients with metastatic melanoma got pembrolizumab or nivolumab-ipilimumab as first-line care.

Specified time point: week 3, after first cycle of checkpoint inhibitor. The chain joins TRBV10-3 to TRBJ2-7; 8 bases fit TRBD2. Source: blood, taken from a patient treated with checkpoint blockade. This clonotype originated in a human donor with melanoma. The CDR3 spells CATGASGSSYEQYF. CDR3 sequence (DNA): TGTGCCACGGGGGCGAGCGGGAGCTCCTACGAGCAGTACTTC.